The clone carrying this TCR beta chain occurred a few times. The antigen remains undetermined. The entry originates in a study of tumor-infiltrating lymphocytes in primary liver carcinoma. Study outcomes and limitations: It was tumor-adjacent and tumor-blood pairs that overlapped less than tumor region pairs did. Significantly greater top-250-clone fractions characterized tumors relative to blood (p = 0.039). Left bulk and unsorted, the samples did not allow CD4+ and CD8+ repertoires to be compared.

RNA was extracted from whole blood without cell sorting, alongside germline DNA. The collection of about 4 milliliters of peripheral blood preceded surgery. Total RNA (approximately 500 ng) served as template for TCR beta cDNA synthesis primed by a constant-region primer. Each TCR beta library was derived from three nested multiplex PCR rounds that employed slightly modified ARM-PCR. TCRdb recomputed calls from the multiplex PCR reads with MiXCR, one row per CDR3 protein. The table lists approximately 320,000 distinct CDR3 sequences, almost 60% of them singletons. The sequencing input was peripheral blood. The TCR was taken from a woman aged 30 to 39 with primary liver carcinoma and hepatitis B virus infection.

The CDR3 here is CASSYGQLHPYEQYF. CDR3 coding DNA: TGTGCCAGCAGTTACGGACAGCTCCACCCCTACGAGCAGTACTTC. The J gene is TRBJ2-7, the V gene TRBV6-2 or TRBV6-3; tentative D call: TRBD1 (6 bases). Trimming pared 2 bases from V and 2 bases from J, leaving 13 bases between. This CDR3 is 15 amino acids long. Germline values: CDR1 MNHEY, CDR2 SVGEGT.